The source of this T cell receptor (beta chain) is a study of spatial heterogeneity in lung cancer. Study-level information: The study observed each unique TCR and UMI combination more than ten times on average in raw reads.

The study tagged each TCR cDNA molecule with a unique molecular identifier. TCRdb passed the 5' RACE reads through MiXCR, listing each CDR3 protein once. The data show about 82,000 distinct CDR3 sequences, around 12% seen once. The CDR3 consists of 16 residues. V lost 4 bases and J lost 4, with 20 bases in between. Germline V gene data show CDR1 as DFQATT and CDR2 as SNEGSKA (reference sequence). Findings and caveats of the study: Compared with follow-up, resection was when ubiquitous expanded tumor TCRs appeared in blood more.

This clonotype showed up many times. The antigen is unknown. Time point reported: sample taken at primary tumor resection. Tumor, nontumor lung or frozen PBMC supplied whole RNA, sequenced without sorting. Samples were obtained from some 72 donors, all untreated early-stage non-small cell lung cancer patients. The receptor comes from a male donor with early-stage non-small cell lung cancer. The chain combines TRBV20-1 with TRBJ1-5; D gene ambiguous. The specimen was PBMCs, collected at surgery. CDR3 coding DNA: TGCAGTGCTACAAAGGGATCCTCGGGCCCAAATCAGCCCCAGCATTTT. Residues: CSATKGSSGPNQPQHF.